A selection of T cell receptor beta chains follows, all from one sample in a study of Ad26.COV2.S vaccination and SARS-CoV-2 variants. Using immunoSEQ multiplex PCR, the repertoire was profiled, and TCRdb retains in-frame clones only, with some absent. Here the sample spans some 320,000 clones, around 83% being singletons. This sample comprised peripheral blood, obtained in a trial of Ad26.COV2.S vaccine versus placebo. The receptors here all came from a person aged 18-60 years who received the Ad26.COV2.S COVID-19 vaccine or a placebo. The conserved cysteine and the conserved F or W are not part of the CDR3 here.

CDR3aa: ASPAYRGNQPQH; j_gene: TRBJ1-5; v_gene: TRBV5-8
CDR3aa: ASSHRDRTEAF; j_gene: TRBJ1-1; v_gene: TRBV19
CDR3aa: AWSSGTGGFENTEAF; j_gene: TRBJ1-1; v_gene: TRBV30
CDR3aa: AWGDRGYGELF; j_gene: TRBJ2-2; v_gene: TRBV30
CDR3aa: ASPKRGSATPTEAF; j_gene: TRBJ1-1; v_gene: TRBV2
CDR3aa: ASSQDLRGYGANVLT; j_gene: TRBJ2-6; v_gene: TRBV3-1/TRBV3-2
CDR3aa: ASSWEDEQF; j_gene: TRBJ2-1; v_gene: TRBV25-1
CDR3aa: ASSYRDRGHYGYT; j_gene: TRBJ1-2; v_gene: TRBV6-5
CDR3aa: ASSIQGNTGELF; j_gene: TRBJ2-2; v_gene: TRBV19
CDR3aa: ASSLQGQLGQPQH; j_gene: TRBJ1-5; v_gene: TRBV5-6
CDR3aa: ASRGQGNTGELF; j_gene: TRBJ2-2; v_gene: TRBV25-1
CDR3aa: ASSQGGETQY; j_gene: TRBJ2-5; v_gene: TRBV6-5
CDR3aa: ASSERDRPRGST; j_gene: TRBJ1-2; v_gene: TRBV6-5
CDR3aa: ASSLESGVQGQY; j_gene: TRBJ2-7; v_gene: TRBV5-1
CDR3aa: ASSLRQGRNEKLF; j_gene: TRBJ1-4; v_gene: TRBV5-4
CDR3aa: ASTLLGGTPVGANVLT; j_gene: TRBJ2-6; v_gene: TRBV19
CDR3aa: ASSQGGLDTQY; j_gene: TRBJ2-3; v_gene: TRBV3-1/TRBV3-2
CDR3aa: ASSVGQGNQPQH; j_gene: TRBJ1-5; v_gene: TRBV9
CDR3aa: ASSLGGQGAYNEQF; j_gene: TRBJ2-1; v_gene: TRBV7-2
CDR3aa: SASPGHRNTEAF; j_gene: TRBJ1-1; v_gene: TRBV20-1
CDR3aa: ASSEYPAGVSTDTQY; j_gene: TRBJ2-3; v_gene: TRBV6-1
CDR3aa: ASSFRGTDTQY; j_gene: TRBJ2-3; v_gene: TRBV7-2
CDR3aa: ASSLRGQSKSGETQY; j_gene: TRBJ2-5; v_gene: TRBV19
CDR3aa: ASSLDGAGANVLT; j_gene: TRBJ2-6; v_gene: TRBV5-4
CDR3aa: ASTAGTSGVNEQY; j_gene: TRBJ2-7; v_gene: TRBV6-5
CDR3aa: ASSTDRGVYGYT; j_gene: TRBJ1-2; v_gene: TRBV19
CDR3aa: AWIGAGYGYT; j_gene: TRBJ1-2; v_gene: TRBV30
CDR3aa: ASSLGPGALNTEAF; j_gene: TRBJ1-1; v_gene: TRBV11-2
CDR3aa: ASLGTASTDTQY; j_gene: TRBJ2-3; v_gene: TRBV18
CDR3aa: ASSQRGTSGDTYNEQF; j_gene: TRBJ2-1; v_gene: TRBV4-2
CDR3aa: ASSRSRDRGSGRTDTQY; j_gene: TRBJ2-3; v_gene: TRBV19
CDR3aa: ASSYAGGDSYEQY; j_gene: TRBJ2-7; v_gene: TRBV6-5